This TCR beta chain derives from a study of shared clonotypes between healthy human individuals. Whole-study results and caveats: Measured sharing among donors was expected to vary with sequencing depth.

Only in-frame clones appear in the TCRdb table, and some are missing; sequencing was by immunoSEQ multiplex PCR. The sample has 450,000 to 500,000 clones, roughly 80% seen once; the top ten hold roughly 13%. CDR3 length: 15 amino acids. Comment on this clone: Its cognate antigen is unknown.

The receptor comes from a middle-aged woman in good health. Some clones in this sample may be carry-over from other donors' samples. The sequenced material came from PBMCs. This sequence joins TRBV21-1 and TRBJ1-2. TRBV21-1 is deemed a pseudogene. The CDR3 sequence is CASTSSHQPNYGYTF. The CDR3 nucleotides are TGTGCCAGCACCTCCAGCCATCAGCCTAACTATGGCTACACCTTC.